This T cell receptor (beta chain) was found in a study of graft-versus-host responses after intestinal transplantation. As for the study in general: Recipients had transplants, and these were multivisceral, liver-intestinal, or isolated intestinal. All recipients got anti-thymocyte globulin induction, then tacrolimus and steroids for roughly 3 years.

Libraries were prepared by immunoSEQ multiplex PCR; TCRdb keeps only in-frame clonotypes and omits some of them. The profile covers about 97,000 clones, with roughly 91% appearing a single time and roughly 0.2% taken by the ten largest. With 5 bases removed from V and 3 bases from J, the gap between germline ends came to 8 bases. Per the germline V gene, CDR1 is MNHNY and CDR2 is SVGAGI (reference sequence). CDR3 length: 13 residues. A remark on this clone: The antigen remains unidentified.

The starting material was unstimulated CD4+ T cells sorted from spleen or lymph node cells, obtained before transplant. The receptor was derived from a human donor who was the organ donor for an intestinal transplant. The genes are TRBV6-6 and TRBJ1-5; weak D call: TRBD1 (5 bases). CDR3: CASSTRDNQPQHF. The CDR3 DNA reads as TGTGCCAGCAGTACCAGGGACAATCAGCCCCAGCATTTT.